This TCR beta chain originates from a study of T cell repertoires in cytomegalovirus infection (dated 2019 in TCRdb). For context, the study as a whole: The HLA type of each donor mattered for the analysis, because public TCR beta signatures pointed to carriage of CMV infection along with the matching HLA type. What the authors observed across the whole study: The ex vivo response was dominated by HLA-C-restricted CMV-specific TCR beta clonotypes, and the single most frequent clonotype in two of eight donors was supplied by these HLA-C-restricted clonotypes. Cumulative frequency of public TCR beta family members discriminated carriers of CMV infection plus the relevant HLA type in this cohort and an independent approximately 340-donor cohort.

This clonotype was detected a few times. Its antigen remains unidentified. Base qualities are not provided; no much larger clone lies one nucleotide away. CDR1 and CDR2 are read off the germline V gene as SGHTA and FQGNSA. From its cysteine to its phenylalanine, the CDR3 spans 14 amino acids. Solely the CDR3 DNA is kept, with 42 bases framed from the first base. V is reduced by 5 bases and J by 2 bases, leaving a spacing of 10 bases between them. Sequencer: Illumina HiSeq 1500. The public sequencing data were trimmed at Q25 with fastp and processed into clonotypes with MiXCR by TCRdb, which kept only in-frame beta chains. Rows matching on CDR3 protein sequence are summarized as one entry with the most common DNA and genes. The sample table contains some 700,000 distinct CDR3 sequences; only one count was recorded for approximately 40% of them. Around 3% of the sample is held by the ten biggest clonotypes.

Rearrangement joined TRBV7-2 to TRBJ1-5, with the D gene call left open. The sample was PBMCs. The receptor was derived from a human donor in good health (CMV status not recorded). Some clones in this sample may be carry-over from other donors' samples. The CDR3 region: CASSLSAGNQPQHF. Here is the DNA: TGTGCCAGCAGCCTTTCGGCGGGCAATCAGCCCCAGCATTTT.